The clone carrying this T cell receptor beta chain was recorded many times. This specimen belongs to a study of neurological immune-mediated disorders. TCRdb processed the 5' RACE reads anew with MiXCR; each CDR3 protein has one entry. In the table there are 75,000 to 90,000 distinct CDR3 sequences, 10% of which are singletons. The germline CDR1 and CDR2 sequences are SGHDT and YYEEEE. V was clipped by 4 bases and J by 6 bases; unmatched bases: 7. The CDR3 has 13 amino acids. The sequence came from a middle-aged man in good health. The chain carries TRBV5-6 and TRBJ2-7; 7 positions agree with TRBD2. Sequencing was carried out using PBMCs. In nucleotides, the CDR3 is TGTGCCAGCAGCCTGGGGGGGATTAGCGAGCAGTACTTC. This codes for CASSLGGISEQYF.